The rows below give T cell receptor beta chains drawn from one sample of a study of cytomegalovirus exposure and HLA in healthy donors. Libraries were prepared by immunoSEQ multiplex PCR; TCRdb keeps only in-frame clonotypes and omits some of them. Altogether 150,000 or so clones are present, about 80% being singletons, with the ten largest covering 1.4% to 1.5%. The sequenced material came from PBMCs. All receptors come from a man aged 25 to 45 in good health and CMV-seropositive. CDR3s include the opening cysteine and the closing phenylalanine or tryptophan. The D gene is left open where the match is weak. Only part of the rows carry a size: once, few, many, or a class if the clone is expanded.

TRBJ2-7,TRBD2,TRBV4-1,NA,TGCGCCAGCAGCCGAGAAAAATCTAGCGGGGGCTACGAGCAGTACTTC,CASSREKSSGGYEQYF
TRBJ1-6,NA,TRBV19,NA,TGTGCCAGTAGTATGGGCCCCGTGCCCCTCCACTTT,CASSMGPVPLHF
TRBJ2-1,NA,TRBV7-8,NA,TGTGCCAGCAGCTTAGCGGGAGGACTTTTAGGCGATGAGCAGTTCTTC,CASSLAGGLLGDEQFF
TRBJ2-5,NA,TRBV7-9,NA,TGTGCCAGCAGCTTAATGGAGGGGGCTGGAGAGACCCAGTACTTC,CASSLMEGAGETQYF
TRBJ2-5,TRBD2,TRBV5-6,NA,TGTGCCAGCAGCTTGGCAGGGCTAGCGGGGGGGCTAGAGACCCAGTACTTC,CASSLAGLAGGLETQYF
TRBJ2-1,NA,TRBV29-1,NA,TGCAGCGTTGAAGGGACAGCCTTCAATGAGCAGTTCTTC,CSVEGTAFNEQFF
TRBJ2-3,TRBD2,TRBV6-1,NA,TGTGCCAGCAGTGAAGCCGGGACTAGCGGGGGCCCACGTGATACGCAGTATTTT,CASSEAGTSGGPRDTQYF
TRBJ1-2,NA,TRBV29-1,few,TGCAGCGTTGACTCGGGGGGCGGCTATGGCTACACCTTC,CSVDSGGGYGYTF
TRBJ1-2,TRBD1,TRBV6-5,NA,TGTGCCAGCAGTTTGGACAGGGGGGCCTATGGCTACACCTTC,CASSLDRGAYGYTF
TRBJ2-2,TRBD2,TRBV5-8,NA,TGTGCCAGCAGCCGCGGTGGGACTAGCGGGAGCCCCGGGGAGCTGTTTTTT,CASSRGGTSGSPGELFF
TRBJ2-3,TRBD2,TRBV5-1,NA,TGCGCCAGCAGGGCTGGGACTAGCGGAATTACAGATACGCAGTATTTT,CASRAGTSGITDTQYF
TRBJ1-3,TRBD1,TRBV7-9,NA,TGTGCCAGCAGCCCGTATAATGGACAGGGGACTGGAAACACCATATATTTT,CASSPYNGQGTGNTIYF
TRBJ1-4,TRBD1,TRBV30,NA,TGTGCCTGGAGCGTACAATTCAAGACAGGGGCGAAGGAAAAACTGTTTTTT,CAWSVQFKTGAKEKLFF
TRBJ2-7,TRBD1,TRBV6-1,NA,TGTGCCAGCAGTTGGGACAGCTCCTACGAGCAGTACTTC,CASSWDSSYEQYF
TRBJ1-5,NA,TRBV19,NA,TGTGCCAGTAGTATAGGCAATAGCTTCACAGGGAGCCTCAATCAGCCCCAGCATTTT,CASSIGNSFTGSLNQPQHF
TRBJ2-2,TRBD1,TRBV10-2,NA,TGCGCCAGGAGCTCGGGACAGTCGAACACCGGGGAGCTGTTTTTT,CARSSGQSNTGELFF
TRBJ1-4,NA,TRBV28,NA,TGTGCCAGCAGCACCCCAGGGGCTTCAACTAATGAAAAACTGTTTTTT,CASSTPGASTNEKLFF
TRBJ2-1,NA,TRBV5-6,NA,TGTGCCAGCAGCTTGAAGCGTGAAAGCTCCTACAATGAGCAGTTCTTC,CASSLKRESSYNEQFF
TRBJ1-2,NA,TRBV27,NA,TGTGCCAGCAGGACCCAGACAGGCGGCTACACCTTC,CASRTQTGGYTF
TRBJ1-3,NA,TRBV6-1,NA,TGTGCCAGCAGTGAATACAGGGCTGGAAACACCATATATTTT,CASSEYRAGNTIYF
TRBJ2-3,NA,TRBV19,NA,TGTGCCAGTAGTATAGAGGGGCGTCTGGATACGCAGTATTTT,CASSIEGRLDTQYF
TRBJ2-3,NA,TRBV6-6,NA,TGTGCCAGCAGTTACGCTCGGAGAGTAACAGATACGCAGTATTTT,CASSYARRVTDTQYF
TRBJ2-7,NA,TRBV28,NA,TGTGCCAGCAGGGATACGGACTCCGGAGGGCAGTACTTC,CASRDTDSGGQYF
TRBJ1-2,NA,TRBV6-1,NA,TGTGCCAGCAGATTGGACATTTCCTCCTATGGCTACACCTTC,CASRLDISSYGYTF
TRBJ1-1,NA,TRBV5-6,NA,TGTGCCAGCAGCGGGGCTGGCGGGGGTTATGTTGAAGCTTTCTTT,CASSGAGGGYVEAFF
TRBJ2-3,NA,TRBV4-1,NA,TGCGCCAGCAGCCAAGTGTCGAAGGGAGGCGCAGATACGCAGTATTTT,CASSQVSKGGADTQYF
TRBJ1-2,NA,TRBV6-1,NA,TGTGCCAGCAGTGAAGCGGGAGGGACGGATGGCTACACCTTC,CASSEAGGTDGYTF
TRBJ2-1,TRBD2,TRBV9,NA,TGTGCCAGCAGCGTAGGGCTAGCGGGGGGGTCCAATGAGCAGTTCTTC,CASSVGLAGGSNEQFF
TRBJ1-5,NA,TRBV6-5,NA,TGTGCCAGCAGGGCAACAGGGCATCAGCCCCAGCATTTT,CASRATGHQPQHF
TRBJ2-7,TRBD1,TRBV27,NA,TGTGCCAGCAGGGAGGGACAGGGGGCGAACGAGCAGTACTTC,CASREGQGANEQYF
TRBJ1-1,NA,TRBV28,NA,TGTGCCAGCAGTTTATTGGGCAGGCAGATGAACACTGAAGCTTTCTTT,CASSLLGRQMNTEAFF
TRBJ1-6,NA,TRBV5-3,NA,TGTGCCCAGGGGCCCCTCCACTTT,CAQGPLHF
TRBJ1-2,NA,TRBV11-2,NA,TGTGCCAGCAGCACCGGGACATTTGGCTACACCTTC,CASSTGTFGYTF
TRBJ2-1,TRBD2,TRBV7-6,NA,TGTGCCAGCAGCTTTAGCGGGAGTGGCGAGCAGTTCTTC,CASSFSGSGEQFF
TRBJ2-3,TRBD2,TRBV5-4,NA,TGTGCCAGCAGCTTGGAACGGGGGGGCCCCACAGATACGCAGTATTTT,CASSLERGGPTDTQYF
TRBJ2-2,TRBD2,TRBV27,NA,TGTGCCAGCAGTTTAGTAGGGAGCGGGGGGGCGAACGGGGAGCTGTTTTTT,CASSLVGSGGANGELFF
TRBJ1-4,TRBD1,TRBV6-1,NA,TGTGCCAGCAGTGGTGACAGGGGATGGGGTGAAAAACTGTTTTTT,CASSGDRGWGEKLFF
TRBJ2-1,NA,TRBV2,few,TGTGCCAGCAGTGAATGGGGAGCGTACAATGAGCAGTTCTTC,CASSEWGAYNEQFF
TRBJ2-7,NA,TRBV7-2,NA,TGTGCCAGCAGCTTAGGCGCTGGTTACGAGCAGTACTTC,CASSLGAGYEQYF
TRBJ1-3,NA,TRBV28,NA,TGTGCCAGCAGTCGGTCTCACTCTGGAAACACCATATATTTT,CASSRSHSGNTIYF
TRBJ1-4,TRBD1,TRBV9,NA,TGTGCCAGCAGCGATCCGGGACAGGGTGCAGCTAATGAAAAACTGTTTTTT,CASSDPGQGAANEKLFF
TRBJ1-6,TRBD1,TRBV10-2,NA,TGCGCCAGCAGTGAGGAGACAGGGATGAGCTCCTATAATTCACCCCTCCACTTT,CASSEETGMSSYNSPLHF
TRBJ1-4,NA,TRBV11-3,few,TGTGCCAGCAGCCCCCGAACTGCAACTAATGAAAAACTGTTTTTT,CASSPRTATNEKLFF
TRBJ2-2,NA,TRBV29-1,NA,TGCAGCGGGGGGGTTCAGGCGACCGGGGAGCTGTTTTTT,CSGGVQATGELFF
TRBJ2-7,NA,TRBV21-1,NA,TGTGCCAGCAGCAAAAGGTCGGACAGGGGGCGACGAGCGGGAGTCTCCGAGCAGTACTTC,CASSKRSDRGRRAGVSEQYF
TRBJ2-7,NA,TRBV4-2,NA,TGTGCCAGCAGCCAAGAAGGACGGCGTAGCGACGAGCAGTACTTC,CASSQEGRRSDEQYF
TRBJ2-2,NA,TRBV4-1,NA,TGCGCCAGCAGCCAAGAACCCGGTTCGGGGGAGCTGTTTTTT,CASSQEPGSGELFF
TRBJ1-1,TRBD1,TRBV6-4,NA,TGTGCCAGCAGTGCCGTCCCGGGACAGTCTGAAGCTTTCTTT,CASSAVPGQSEAFF
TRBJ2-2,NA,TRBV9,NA,TGTGCCAGCAGCGGGCACAGGGATACCGGGGAGCTGTTTTTT,CASSGHRDTGELFF
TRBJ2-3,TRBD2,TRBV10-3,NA,TGTGCCATCAGTAGCGGGAGTGCAGATACGCAGTATTTT,CAISSGSADTQYF
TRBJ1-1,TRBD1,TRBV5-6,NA,TGTGCCAGCAGCTTTGTGGGACAGTTAGCTTTCTTT,CASSFVGQLAFF
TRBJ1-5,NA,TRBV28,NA,TGTGCCAGCACCCCAGGGATTCAGCCCCAGCATTTT,CASTPGIQPQHF
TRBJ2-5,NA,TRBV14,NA,TGTGCCAGCAGCCAAGATTGGGAGGAGCGCCAGTACTTC,CASSQDWEERQYF
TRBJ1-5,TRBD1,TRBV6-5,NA,TGTGCCTCCAGAACCGGGACAGGGATAGGACAGCCCCAGCATTTT,CASRTGTGIGQPQHF
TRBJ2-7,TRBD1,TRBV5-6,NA,TGTGCCAGCAGCTTGGTTGGGACAGCTTTAAGCTCCTACGAGCAGTACTTC,CASSLVGTALSSYEQYF
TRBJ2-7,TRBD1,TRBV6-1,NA,TGTGCCATCCATAGACAGGGAAACTACGAGCAGTACTTC,CAIHRQGNYEQYF
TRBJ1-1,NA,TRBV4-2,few,TGTGCCAGCAGCCAAGCGGGGGTGAACACTGAAGCTTTCTTT,CASSQAGVNTEAFF
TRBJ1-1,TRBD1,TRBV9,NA,TGTGCCAGCAGCGTAGTCGGGACAGGGGACACTGAAGCTTTCTTT,CASSVVGTGDTEAFF
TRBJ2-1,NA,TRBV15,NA,TGTGCCACCAGCAATCGGAATGGGGGGATCCCCAATGAGCAGTTCTTC,CATSNRNGGIPNEQFF